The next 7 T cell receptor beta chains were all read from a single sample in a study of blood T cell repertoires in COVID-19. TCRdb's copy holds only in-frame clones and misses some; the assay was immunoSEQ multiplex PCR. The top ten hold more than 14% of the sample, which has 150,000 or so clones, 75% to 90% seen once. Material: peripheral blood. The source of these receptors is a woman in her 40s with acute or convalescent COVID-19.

CDR3 DNA sequence: TGTGCCACCAGCATGTCCGGGACAGGGTATTCACCCCTCCACTTT. It is translated as CATSMSGTGYSPLHF. J is TRBJ1-6 and V is TRBV15, with 9 bases matching TRBD1. This CDR3 region has 15 residues. The V segment lost 4 bases and the J segment 8 bases; nucleotides outside the gene matches: 6. Per germline, CDR1 LNHNV and CDR2 YYDKDF (reference sequence).

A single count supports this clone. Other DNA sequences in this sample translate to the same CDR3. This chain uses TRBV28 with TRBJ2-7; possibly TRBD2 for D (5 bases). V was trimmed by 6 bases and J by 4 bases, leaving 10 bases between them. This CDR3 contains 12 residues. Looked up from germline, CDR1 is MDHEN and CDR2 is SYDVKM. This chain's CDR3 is CASSRRGYEQYF. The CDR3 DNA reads TGTGCCAGCAGCCGTCGGGGTTACGAGCAGTACTTC. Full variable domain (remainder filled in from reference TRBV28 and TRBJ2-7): DVKVTQSSRYLVKRTGEKVFLECVQDMDHENMFWYRQDPGLGLRLIYFSYDVKMKEKGDIPEGYSVSREKKERFSLILESASTNQTSMYLCASSRRGYEQYFGPGTRLTVT.

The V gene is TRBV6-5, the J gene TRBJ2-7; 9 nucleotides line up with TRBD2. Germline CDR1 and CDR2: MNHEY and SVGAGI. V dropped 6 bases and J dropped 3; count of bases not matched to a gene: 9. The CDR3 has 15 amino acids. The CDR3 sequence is CASSPTKTSGYEQYF. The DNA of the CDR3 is TGTGCCAGCAGCCCCACCAAGACTAGCGGCTACGAGCAGTACTTC.

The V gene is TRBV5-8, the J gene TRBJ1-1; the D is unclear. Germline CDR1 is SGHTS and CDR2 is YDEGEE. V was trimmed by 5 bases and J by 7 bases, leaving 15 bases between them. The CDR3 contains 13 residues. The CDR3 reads CASRNTAGVEAFF. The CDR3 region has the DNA TGTGCCAGCAGAAACACGGCCGGGGTTGAAGCTTTCTTT.

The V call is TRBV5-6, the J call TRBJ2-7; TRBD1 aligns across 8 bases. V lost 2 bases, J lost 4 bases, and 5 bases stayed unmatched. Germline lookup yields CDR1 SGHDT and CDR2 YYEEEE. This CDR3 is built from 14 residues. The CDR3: CASSFGQGLYEQYF. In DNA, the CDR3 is TGTGCCAGCAGCTTTGGACAGGGATTATACGAGCAGTACTTC.

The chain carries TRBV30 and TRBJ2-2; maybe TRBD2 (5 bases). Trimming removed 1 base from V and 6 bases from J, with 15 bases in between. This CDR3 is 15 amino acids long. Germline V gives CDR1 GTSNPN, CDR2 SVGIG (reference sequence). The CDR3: CAWSAGLPGPGELFF. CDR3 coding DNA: TGTGCCTGGAGTGCTGGACTGCCCGGTCCCGGGGAGCTGTTTTTT. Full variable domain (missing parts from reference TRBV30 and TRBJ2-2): SQTIHQWPATLVQPVGSPLSLECTVEGTSNPNLYWYRQAAGRGLQLLFYSVGIGQISSEVPQNLSASRPQDRQFILSSKKLLLSDSGFYLCAWSAGLPGPGELFFGEGSRLTVL.

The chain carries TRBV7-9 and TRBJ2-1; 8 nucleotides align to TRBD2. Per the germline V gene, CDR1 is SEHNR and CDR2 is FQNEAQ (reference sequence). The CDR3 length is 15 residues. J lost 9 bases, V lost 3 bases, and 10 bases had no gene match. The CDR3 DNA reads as TGTGCCAGCAGCTTTTCGGCTAGCGGGTCACTTGAGCAGTTCTTC. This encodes CASSFSASGSLEQFF.